The present T cell receptor (beta chain) was sequenced within a study of identical twins. In TCRdb, the 5' RACE reads were re-called with MiXCR into one record per CDR3 protein. The sample includes roughly 540,000 distinct CDR3 sequences, approximately 22% seen only once; the top ten take 0.91%. The CDR3 sequence is 15 residues long. V shed 0 bases and J 3 bases; nucleotides not matched to a gene: 4. Germline CDR1 reads ENHRY; CDR2 reads SYGVKD. The same specimen was also included in a second study, on T cells expressing NK-cell markers. From that paper: Seven sequenced donors out of eight were HCMV-seropositive, one seronegative.

This chain links TRBV10-3 with TRBJ2-7; TRBD2 agrees at 8 bases. Sequencing used CD4+ T cells sorted from blood. The sequence came from a woman aged 18 to 35 in good health. The CDR3 loop is CAISESTGGVYEQYF. The CDR3 bases are TGTGCCATCAGTGAGTCGACCGGGGGGGTCTACGAGCAGTACTTC.